These 20 T cell receptor beta chains originate from one sample sequenced in a study of blood T cells in healthy people across ages. A second PCR, run for roughly 7 to 12 cycles, used a sample-barcoded 5' primer plus a J-beta primer mix. TCRdb used MiXCR to reprocess the 5' RACE reads, holding one entry per CDR3 protein. The data show about 620,000 distinct CDR3 sequences, roughly half seen once. The source material was blood. Receptors were obtained from a woman aged 80 or over in good health.

Concerning this clonotype: A much larger clone lies one base from this, so it may be a read error. V gene TRBV9 combines with J gene TRBJ2-3; D gene uncertain. Germline loops: CDR1 SGDLS, CDR2 YYNGEE. The CDR3 is made up of 14 amino acids. This chain's CDR3 is CASSVDSSTETQYF. The CDR3 coding sequence is TGTGCCAGCAGCGTAGACAGCAGCACAGAGACGCAGTATTTT.

The rearrangement joins TRBV11-2 to TRBJ2-7; D may be TRBD1 (6 bases). The V end lost 1 base, the J end lost 0 bases, and 10 bases lay between the germline ends. The CDR3 runs to 15 residues. The germline gives CDR1 SGHAT, CDR2 FQNNGV. The CDR3 DNA reads as TGTGCCAGCAGCTTAGGGACAGTGCCCTCCTACGAGCAGTACTTC. This codes for CASSLGTVPSYEQYF.

CDR3 amino acids: CASSFPGLAGDNEQYF. The CDR3 DNA follows: TGTGCCAGCAGTTTCCCGGGACTAGCGGGTGACAATGAGCAGTACTTC. The gene calls are TRBV27 and TRBJ2-5; TRBD2 agrees at 12 bases. The CDR3 loop spans 16 amino acids. The trim removed 3 bases at V and 11 bases at J, leaving 13 bases unmatched. The V gene's germline CDR1 is MNHEY and CDR2 SMNVEV (reference sequence).

The sample holds a few counts of this clonotype. The rearrangement joins TRBV3-1 to TRBJ2-7; no clear D gene. The CDR3 is 16 amino acids. CDR1 is LGHDT, CDR2 YNNKEL, per germline (reference sequence). Trimming stripped 1 base from V and 0 bases from J, with 13 bases between. CDR3 sequence reads: CASSQGVLTSSYEQYF. CDR3 DNA sequence: TGTGCCAGCAGCCAAGGGGTCCTTACCAGCTCCTACGAGCAGTACTTC.

The genes are TRBV20-1 and TRBJ1-1; D unclear. Trimming pared 3 bases from V and 4 bases from J, leaving 9 bases between. CDR1 DFQATT and CDR2 SNEGSKA come from the germline V gene (reference sequence). The length of the CDR3 is 12 residues. CDR3 DNA: TGCAGTGCTAGTGGTGGCTCCACTGAAGCTTTCTTT. Residues: CSASGGSTEAFF.

The chain combines TRBV20-1 with TRBJ1-6; 7 bases line up with TRBD1. The CDR3 is 13 residues long. The V segment lost 7 bases and the J segment 0 bases; nucleotides outside the gene matches: 0. The germline CDR1 and CDR2 sequences are DFQATT and SNEGSKA (reference sequence). The CDR3 coding sequence is TGCAGTGGGGACAGCTCCTATAATTCACCCCTCCACTTT. The encoded protein is CSGDSSYNSPLHF.

CDR3 amino acids: CASSYSTAYSPQHF. DNA of the CDR3: TGTGCCAGCAGTTACTCGACAGCTTACTCGCCCCAGCATTTT. The chain uses TRBV6-5 and TRBJ1-5; D might be TRBD1 (5 bases). Germline assignment: CDR1 MNHEY and CDR2 SVGAGI. The CDR3 consists of 14 residues. V lost 0 bases to trimming and J lost 9 bases, with 12 bases between them.

V gene TRBV29-1 combines with J gene TRBJ2-5; D perhaps matches TRBD2 (5 bases). The last part of the DNA fits TRBJ2-7 better; the J call may be wrong. The CDR3 totals 13 residues. Germline CDR1 reads SQVTM; CDR2 reads ANQGSEA. The CDR3 region is CSVGWRGPYEQYF. DNA of the CDR3: TGCAGCGTTGGTTGGAGAGGGCCCTACGAGCAGTACTTC.

Only a few counts were recorded for this clonotype. V usage is TRBV7-3 and J usage is TRBJ2-1; 7 bases agree with TRBD1. CDR1 is SGHTA and CDR2 is FQGTGA in the germline V gene. The CDR3 is 16 residues long. With V trimmed by 4 bases and J by 2 bases, 8 bases remained unmatched. The CDR3 DNA is TGTGCCAGCAGCTCCTACAGGGGAAGGGCCTACAATGAGCAGTTCTTC. Translating it yields CASSSYRGRAYNEQFF.

This clonotype was detected only a few times. This chain connects TRBV20-1 to TRBJ2-5; TRBD2 matches 8 bases. This CDR3 contains 13 residues. Trimming cost V 5 bases and J 3 bases; bases outside gene matches: 5. Germline CDR1 and CDR2: DFQATT and SNEGSKA (reference sequence). CDR3 nucleotide sequence: TGCAGTGCTCCTCGGGGGGGGGAAGAGACCCAGTACTTC. Translated: CSAPRGGEETQYF.

This clonotype was seen more than once but under ten times. CDR3 loop: CSVNQNTGELFF. The CDR3 region has the DNA TGCAGCGTTAATCAGAACACCGGGGAGCTGTTTTTT. This chain connects TRBV29-1 to TRBJ2-2, with D uncertain. CDR1 is SQVTM and CDR2 is ANQGSEA in the germline V gene. The CDR3 has 12 amino acids. Deletions cut 5 bases from V and 1 base from J, with 5 bases between.

As for this clonotype: Given a much more abundant clone one base away, this may be a read error. The chain uses TRBV5-1 and TRBJ2-3, with D maybe TRBD2 (6 bases). The germline V gene has CDR1 SGHRS and CDR2 YFSETQ. The CDR3 consists of 16 residues. Trimming shortened V by 5 bases and J by 0 bases, and 16 bases separated the two germline ends. The CDR3 protein is CASRDPDYRSTDTQYF. Here the CDR3 DNA reads TGCGCCAGCAGAGATCCGGACTACCGTAGCACAGATACGCAGTATTTT.

This clonotype was observed once. CDR3 DNA sequence: TGTGCCAGCAGCCAAGGGACAGGGATGAGGTTCGTAACAGATACGCAGTATTTT. As protein: CASSQGTGMRFVTDTQYF. The gene calls are TRBV14 and TRBJ2-3; 8 bases match TRBD1. V lost 1 base and J lost 3; bases outside the gene matches: 12. In germline, CDR1 is SGHDN, CDR2 FVKESK. The CDR3 length is 18 residues.

DNA of the CDR3: TGTGCCAGCAGCCTCAGGAGGCGCGGGGGATACAATGAGCAGTACTTC. This gives the protein CASSLRRRGGYNEQYF. The chain uses TRBV6-2 or TRBV6-3 and TRBJ2-1; TRBD2 matches 7 bases. Matching the DNA end better, TRBJ2-7 makes the J call doubtful. Germline loops: CDR1 MNHEY, CDR2 SVGEGT. The CDR3 is 16 residues long.

This clonotype came up many times. The chain has TRBV2 and TRBJ1-4; maybe TRBD1 (5 bases). This CDR3 contains 15 residues. CDR1 is SNHLY, CDR2 FYNNEI, per germline. The V end was cut by 7 bases, the J end by 3 bases, with 15 bases between. The CDR3, as DNA: TGTGCCAGCACCAAAGCGGGGGGACCTAATGAAAAACTGTTTTTT. It yields the protein CASTKAGGPNEKLFF.

The rearrangement links TRBV25-1 to TRBJ2-5, with 7 bases identical to TRBD2. Germline assignment: CDR1 MGHDK and CDR2 SYGVNS. J gave up 3 bases and V 0 bases, and 4 bases lay outside the gene matches. This CDR3 region has 15 residues. The CDR3: CASSEYRLAEETQYF. CDR3 in DNA: TGTGCCAGCAGTGAATATCGGCTAGCGGAAGAGACCCAGTACTTC.

V usage is TRBV10-3 and J usage is TRBJ1-2; D is unclear. Looked up from germline, CDR1 is ENHRY and CDR2 is SYGVKD. V shed 0 bases and J shed 0 bases, with 8 bases lying between them. This CDR3 spans 15 amino acids. CDR3 bases: TGTGCCATCAGTGAGTCGAACACCACTAACTATGGCTACACCTTC. It codes for CAISESNTTNYGYTF.

The J gene is TRBJ2-5, the V gene TRBV28, with TRBD2 as a possible D gene (5 bases). The germline V gene has CDR1 MDHEN and CDR2 SYDVKM. The V gene lost 2 bases and the J gene lost 5 bases, with 15 bases spanning the gap. The CDR3 length is 15 residues. The CDR3 protein is CASSLGLGRGETQYF. CDR3 sequence (DNA): TGTGCCAGCAGTTTAGGCCTAGGCCGGGGTGAGACCCAGTACTTC.

This clonotype has only a few counts. This chain uses TRBV7-9 with TRBJ2-2, with TRBD1 matching over 7 bases. This CDR3 comprises 16 residues. Looked up from germline, CDR1 is SEHNR and CDR2 is FQNEAQ (reference sequence). The V segment lost 5 bases and the J segment 4 bases; nucleotides outside the gene matches: 10. This CDR3 is CASSTSGQYLTGELFF. CDR3 sequence (DNA): TGTGCCAGCAGCACCTCGGGACAGTATCTCACCGGGGAGCTGTTTTTT.

This clonotype showed up just once. CDR3 region: CSVARGQAYEQYF. The CDR3 DNA sequence: TGCAGCGTGGCGAGGGGACAGGCTTACGAGCAGTACTTC. The chain recombines TRBV29-1 with TRBJ2-7; 8 nucleotides match TRBD1. V trimming: 6 bases; J trimming: 4 bases; junction bases outside the gene matches: 8. Germline assignment: CDR1 SQVTM and CDR2 ANQGSEA. CDR3 size: 13 residues.